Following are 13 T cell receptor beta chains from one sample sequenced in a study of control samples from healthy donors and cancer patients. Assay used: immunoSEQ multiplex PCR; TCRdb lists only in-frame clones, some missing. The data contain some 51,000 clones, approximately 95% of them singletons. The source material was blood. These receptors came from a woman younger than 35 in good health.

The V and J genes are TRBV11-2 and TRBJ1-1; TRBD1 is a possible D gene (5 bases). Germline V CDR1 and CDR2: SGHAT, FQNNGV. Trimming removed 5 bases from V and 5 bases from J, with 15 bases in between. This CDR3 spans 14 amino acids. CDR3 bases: TGTGCCAGCAGCCTGTGGACTGAGGGGACTGAAGCTTTCTTT. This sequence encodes CASSLWTEGTEAFF.

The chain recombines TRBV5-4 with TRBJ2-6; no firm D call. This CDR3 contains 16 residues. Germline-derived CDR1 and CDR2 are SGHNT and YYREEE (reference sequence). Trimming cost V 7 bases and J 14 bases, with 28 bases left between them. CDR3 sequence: CASAWYVPDKVGLLTF. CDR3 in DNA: TGTGCCAGCGCGTGGTACGTACCAGACAAAGTCGGGCTCCTGACTTTC.

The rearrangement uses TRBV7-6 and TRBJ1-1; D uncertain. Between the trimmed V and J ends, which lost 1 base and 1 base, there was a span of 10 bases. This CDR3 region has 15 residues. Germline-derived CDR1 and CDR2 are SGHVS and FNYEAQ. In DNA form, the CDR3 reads TGTGCCAGCAGCTTAGGGTCCAACGGGAACACTGAAGCTTTCTTT. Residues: CASSLGSNGNTEAFF.

CDR3 sequence reads: CASSLGQSGANVLTF. CDR3 DNA: TGTGCCAGCAGTCTAGGACAGTCGGGGGCCAACGTCCTGACTTTC. This chain links TRBV5-6 with TRBJ2-6, with D perhaps TRBD1 (6 bases). The V end was cut by 5 bases, the J end by 4 bases, with 13 bases between. Germline V gives CDR1 SGHDT, CDR2 YYEEEE. The CDR3 totals 15 residues. The complete variable domain, with remaining parts taken from reference TRBV5-6 and TRBJ2-6, reads DAGVTQSPTHLIKTRGQQVTLRCSPKSGHDTVSWYQQALGQGPQFIFQYYEEEERQRGNFPDRFSGHQFPNYSSELNVNALLLGDSALYLCASSLGQSGANVLTFGAGSRLTVL.

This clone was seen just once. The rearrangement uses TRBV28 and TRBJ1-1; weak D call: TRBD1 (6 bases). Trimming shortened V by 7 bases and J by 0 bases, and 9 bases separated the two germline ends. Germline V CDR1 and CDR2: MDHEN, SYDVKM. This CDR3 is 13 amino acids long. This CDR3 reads CASITGMNTEAFF. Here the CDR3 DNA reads TGTGCCAGCATTACAGGGATGAACACTGAAGCTTTCTTT. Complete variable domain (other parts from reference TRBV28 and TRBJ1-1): DVKVTQSSRYLVKRTGEKVFLECVQDMDHENMFWYRQDPGLGLRLIYFSYDVKMKEKGDIPEGYSVSREKKERFSLILESASTNQTSMYLCASITGMNTEAFFGQGTRLTVV.

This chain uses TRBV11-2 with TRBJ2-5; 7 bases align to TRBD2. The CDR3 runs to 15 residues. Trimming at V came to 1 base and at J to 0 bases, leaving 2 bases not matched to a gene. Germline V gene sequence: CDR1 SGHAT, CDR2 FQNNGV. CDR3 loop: CASSLGGGHQETQYF. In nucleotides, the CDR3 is TGTGCCAGCAGCTTAGGCGGGGGACACCAAGAGACCCAGTACTTC.

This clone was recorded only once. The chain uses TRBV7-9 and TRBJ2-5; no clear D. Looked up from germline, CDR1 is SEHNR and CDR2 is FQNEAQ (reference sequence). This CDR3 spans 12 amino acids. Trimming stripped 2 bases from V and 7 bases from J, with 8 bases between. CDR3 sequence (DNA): TGTGCCAGCAGCTTAACGCTTGGGACCCAGTACTTC. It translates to CASSLTLGTQYF.

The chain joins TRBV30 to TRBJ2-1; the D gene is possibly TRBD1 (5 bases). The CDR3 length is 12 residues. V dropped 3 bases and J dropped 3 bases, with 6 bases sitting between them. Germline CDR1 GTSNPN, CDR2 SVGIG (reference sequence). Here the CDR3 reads CAWSDSYNEQFF. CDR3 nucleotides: TGTGCCTGGAGCGACAGCTACAATGAGCAGTTCTTC.

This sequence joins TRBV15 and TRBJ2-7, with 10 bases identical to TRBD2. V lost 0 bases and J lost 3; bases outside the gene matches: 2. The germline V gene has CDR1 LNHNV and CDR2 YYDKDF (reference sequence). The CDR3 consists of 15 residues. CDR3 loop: CATSRDSSGSYEQYF. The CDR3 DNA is TGTGCCACCAGCAGAGATTCTAGCGGGAGCTACGAGCAGTACTTC.

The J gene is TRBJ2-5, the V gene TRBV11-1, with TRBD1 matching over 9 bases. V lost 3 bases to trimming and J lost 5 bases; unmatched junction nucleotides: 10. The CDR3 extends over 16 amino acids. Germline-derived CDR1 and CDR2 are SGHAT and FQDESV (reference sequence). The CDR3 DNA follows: TGTGCCAGCAGCTTTAAATGGGACAGGGCGGAGGAGACCCAGTACTTC. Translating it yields CASSFKWDRAEETQYF.

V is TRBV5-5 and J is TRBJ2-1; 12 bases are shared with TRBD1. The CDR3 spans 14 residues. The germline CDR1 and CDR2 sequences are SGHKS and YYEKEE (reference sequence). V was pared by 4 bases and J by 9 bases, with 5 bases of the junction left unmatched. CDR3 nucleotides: TGTGCCAGCAGCCGGGGGACAGGGGGCAGTGAGCAGTTCTTC. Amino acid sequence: CASSRGTGGSEQFF.

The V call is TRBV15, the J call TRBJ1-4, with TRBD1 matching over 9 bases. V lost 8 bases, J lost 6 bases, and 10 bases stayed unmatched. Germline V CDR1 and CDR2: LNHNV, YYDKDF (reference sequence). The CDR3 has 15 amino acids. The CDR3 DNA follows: TGTGCCACCGCAAGCGAAACAGGGGGCTATGAAAAACTGTTTTTT. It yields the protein CATASETGGYEKLFF.

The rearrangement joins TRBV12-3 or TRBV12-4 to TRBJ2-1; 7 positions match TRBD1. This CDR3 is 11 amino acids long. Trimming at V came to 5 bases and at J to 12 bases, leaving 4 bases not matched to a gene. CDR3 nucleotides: TGTGCCAGCAGTAGCCGGGACAGGCAGTTCTTC. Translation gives CASSSRDRQFF.